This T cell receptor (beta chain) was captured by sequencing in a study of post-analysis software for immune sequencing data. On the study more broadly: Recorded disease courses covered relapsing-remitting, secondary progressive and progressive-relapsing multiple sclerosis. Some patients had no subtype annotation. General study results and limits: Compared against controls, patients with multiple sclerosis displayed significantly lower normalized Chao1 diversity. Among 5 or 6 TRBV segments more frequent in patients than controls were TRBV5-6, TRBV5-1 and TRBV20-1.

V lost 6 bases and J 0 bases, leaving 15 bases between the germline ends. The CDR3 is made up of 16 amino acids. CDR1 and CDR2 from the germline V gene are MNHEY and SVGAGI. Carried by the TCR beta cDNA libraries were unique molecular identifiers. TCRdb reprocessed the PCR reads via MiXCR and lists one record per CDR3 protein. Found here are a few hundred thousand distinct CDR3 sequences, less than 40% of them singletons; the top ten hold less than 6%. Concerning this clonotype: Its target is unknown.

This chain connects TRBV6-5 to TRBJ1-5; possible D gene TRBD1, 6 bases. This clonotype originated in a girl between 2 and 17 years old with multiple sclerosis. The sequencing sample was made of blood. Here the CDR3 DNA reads TGTGCCAGCAGAACAACAGGGTGGGCTAGCAATCAGCCCCAGCATTTT. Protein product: CASRTTGWASNQPQHF.